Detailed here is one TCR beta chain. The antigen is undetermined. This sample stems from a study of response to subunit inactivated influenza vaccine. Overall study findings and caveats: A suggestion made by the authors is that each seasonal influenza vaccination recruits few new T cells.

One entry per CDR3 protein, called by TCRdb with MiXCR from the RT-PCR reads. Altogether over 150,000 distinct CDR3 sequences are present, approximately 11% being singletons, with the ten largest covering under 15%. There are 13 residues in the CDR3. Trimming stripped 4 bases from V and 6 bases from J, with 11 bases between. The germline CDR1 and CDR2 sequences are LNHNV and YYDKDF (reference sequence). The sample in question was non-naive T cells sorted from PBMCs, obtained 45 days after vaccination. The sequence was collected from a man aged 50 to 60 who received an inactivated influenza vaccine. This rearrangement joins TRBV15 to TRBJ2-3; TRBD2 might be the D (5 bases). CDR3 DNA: TGTGCCACCAGCAACGGGGAAGTGGATACGCAGTATTTT. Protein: CATSNGEVDTQYF.